Listed here are 12 T cell receptor beta chains from one sample, sequenced in a study of blood T cell repertoires in COVID-19. Assay: immunoSEQ multiplex PCR; the TCRdb copy retains only in-frame clones and omits some. The table shows around 170,000 clones, with around four fifths occurring only once. The specimen sequenced was PBMCs or T cells enriched from blood (not recorded which). The receptors here all came from a woman aged 50 to 60 who had recovered from COVID-19.

The gene calls are TRBV4-2 and TRBJ2-1; a possible D gene is TRBD2 (6 bases). V was clipped by 0 bases and J by 3 bases, with 12 bases between them. The CDR3 has 16 residues. Germline V gene lookup returns CDR1 LGHNA and CDR2 YNFKEQ. The CDR3 coding sequence is TGTGCCAGCAGCCAAGAAAGGGACTCCTACTACAATGAGCAGTTCTTC. It codes for CASSQERDSYYNEQFF.

J is TRBJ2-5 and V is TRBV7-2, with D maybe TRBD2 (5 bases). The CDR3 spans 13 residues. V lost 5 bases and J 2 bases, leaving 9 bases between the germline ends. The germline V gene has CDR1 SGHTA and CDR2 FQGNSA. In DNA form, the CDR3 reads TGTGCCAGCAGCGCTAGCTGGCAAGAGACCCAGTACTTC. Protein: CASSASWQETQYF.

The J gene is TRBJ2-1, the V gene TRBV24-1, with 13 bases that match TRBD2. Trimming at V came to 3 bases and at J to 8 bases, leaving 6 bases not matched to a gene. Germline V CDR1 and CDR2: KGHDR, SFDVKD. This CDR3 spans 16 amino acids. DNA of the CDR3: TGTGCCACCAGTGATACGACTAGCGGGAGGATCGATGAGCAGTTCTTC. It codes for CATSDTTSGRIDEQFF.

The CDR3 loop reads CASSIPPGRVGNQPQHF. CDR3 sequence (DNA): TGTGCCAGTAGTATCCCACCCGGCAGGGTAGGGAATCAGCCCCAGCATTTT. The rearrangement uses TRBV19 and TRBJ1-5; TRBD1 might be the D (5 bases). Germline V lookup: CDR1 LNHDA, CDR2 SQIVND (reference sequence). The CDR3 runs 17 residues. V was pared by 3 bases and J by 4 bases, with 19 bases between.

This clone was seen once. This chain connects TRBV2 to TRBJ1-4, with 8 bases fitting TRBD1. With 7 bases clipped from V and 3 bases from J, the junction kept 4 bases outside the gene matches. Per the germline V gene, CDR1 is SNHLY and CDR2 is FYNNEI. The CDR3 spans 14 residues. CDR3 coding DNA: TGTGCCAGCAATGGACAGGGTGCTAATGAAAAACTGTTTTTT. This gives the protein CASNGQGANEKLFF.

The V call is TRBV27, the J call TRBJ2-4; TRBD1 aligns across 9 bases. The CDR3 consists of 13 residues. Germline V gene sequence: CDR1 MNHEY, CDR2 SMNVEV (reference sequence). The junction had 7 bases not matched to a gene; V was cut back by 6 bases and J by 10 bases. CDR3 sequence reads: CASRPGQGIIQYF. The DNA for the CDR3 is TGTGCCAGCAGGCCTGGACAGGGGATAATTCAGTACTTC.

This chain links TRBV10-3 with TRBJ2-7; 7 nucleotides align to TRBD1. Germline values: CDR1 ENHRY, CDR2 SYGVKD. V dropped 5 bases and J dropped 3; count of bases not matched to a gene: 1. This CDR3 is built from 12 residues. The CDR3 DNA reads TGTGCCATCAGTCAGGGGGTCTACGAGCAGTACTTC. Protein sequence: CAISQGVYEQYF.

This chain links TRBV3-1 (or the pseudogene TRBV3-2) with TRBJ1-5; 8 bases agree with TRBD1. The CDR3 has 14 residues. Trimming cost V 5 bases and J 7 bases; bases outside gene matches: 7. Germline values: CDR1 LGHDT, CDR2 YNNKEL (reference sequence). CDR3 amino acids: CASSYGQGGQPQHF. The CDR3 coding sequence is TGTGCCAGCAGCTACGGACAGGGCGGACAGCCCCAGCATTTT.

This chain joins TRBV2 and TRBJ2-5, with D possibly TRBD1 on 5 matching bases. V was pared by 7 bases and J by 2 bases, with 20 bases between. The CDR3 totals 16 residues. Germline-derived CDR1 and CDR2 are SNHLY and FYNNEI. CDR3 nucleotide sequence: TGTGCCAGCAAGACAGTCGGGCGAGGCAGACAAGAGACCCAGTACTTC. Its protein is CASKTVGRGRQETQYF. The whole variable domain, filled in from reference TRBV2 and TRBJ2-5, reads EPEVTQTPSHQVTQMGQEVILRCVPISNHLYFYWYRQILGQKVEFLVSFYNNEISEKSEIFDDQFSVERPDGSNFTLKIRSTKLEDSAMYFCASKTVGRGRQETQYFGPGTRLLVL.

The rearrangement joins TRBV2 to TRBJ2-3; 9 positions match TRBD2. The length of the CDR3 is 16 residues. In germline, CDR1 is SNHLY, CDR2 FYNNEI. With 3 bases clipped from V and 1 base from J, the junction kept 5 bases outside the gene matches. The CDR3 DNA follows: TGTGCCAGCAGTGATATTAGCGGGGGCGGCACAGATACGCAGTATTTT. Translated: CASSDISGGGTDTQYF.

The chain carries TRBV6-2 or TRBV6-3 and TRBJ2-7; 8 positions agree with TRBD1. Germline V gene lookup returns CDR1 MNHEY and CDR2 SVGEGT. Losses at the gene ends were 2 bases for V and 4 bases for J; bases not matched to a gene: 7. The CDR3 is 15 residues long. CDR3 DNA sequence: TGTGCCAGCAGTTACAAGGGGACAGGATCATACGAGCAGTACTTC. This encodes CASSYKGTGSYEQYF.

V is TRBV5-6 and J is TRBJ2-3, with 7 nucleotides matching TRBD1. This CDR3 is built from 15 residues. From germline, CDR1 is SGHDT and CDR2 YYEEEE. J lost 2 bases, V lost 0 bases, and 3 bases had no gene match. The CDR3 is CASSLEGALTDTQYF. The CDR3 nucleotides read TGTGCCAGCAGCTTGGAGGGGGCTCTCACAGATACGCAGTATTTT.